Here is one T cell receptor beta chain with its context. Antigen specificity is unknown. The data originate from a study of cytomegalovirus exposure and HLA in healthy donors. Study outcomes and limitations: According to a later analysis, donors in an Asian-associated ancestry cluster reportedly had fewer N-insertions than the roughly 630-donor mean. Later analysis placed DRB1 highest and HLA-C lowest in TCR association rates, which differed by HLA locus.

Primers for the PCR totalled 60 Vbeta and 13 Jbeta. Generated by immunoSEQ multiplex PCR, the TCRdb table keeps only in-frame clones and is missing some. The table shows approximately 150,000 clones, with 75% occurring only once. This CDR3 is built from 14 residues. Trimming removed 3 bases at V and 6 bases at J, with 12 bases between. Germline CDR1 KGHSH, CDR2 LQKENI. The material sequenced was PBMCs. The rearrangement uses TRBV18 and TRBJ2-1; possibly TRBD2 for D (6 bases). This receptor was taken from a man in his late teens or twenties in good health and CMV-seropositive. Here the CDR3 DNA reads TGTGCCAGCTCACCTTCGGCGGGGACCAATGAGCAGTTCTTC. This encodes CASSPSAGTNEQFF.